This T cell receptor (beta chain) was captured in a study of tumor and adjacent non-tumor tissue in lung cancer. CDR1 is DFQATT and CDR2 is SNEGSKA in the germline V gene (reference sequence). The CDR3 totals 14 residues. Trimming removed 1 base at V and 4 bases at J, with 13 bases between. Turning to this clonotype: Its antigen is undetermined. This may stem from a read error, because a much larger clone lies one nucleotide away.

Findings of the study overall: Tumor repertoires had a smaller top 100 clone share than normal lung. TCR diversity was significantly greater in tumor than normal lung tissue.

RNA was extracted from bulk tissue without any cell sorting. Between August and November 2014, newly diagnosed, chemotherapy-naive lung cancer patients underwent thoracic surgery in China. A modified ARM-PCR protocol with three rounds of nested PCR amplified TCRbeta. TCRdb used MiXCR to reprocess the multiplex PCR reads, holding one entry per CDR3 protein. The sample has some 200,000 distinct CDR3 sequences, 60% to 75% seen once. This TCR was recovered from a man aged 55 to 70 with non-small cell lung cancer. Sequenced sample: lung tumor tissue. The J gene is TRBJ1-2, the V gene TRBV20-1, with D possibly matching TRBD1 (6 bases). The CDR3 DNA reads as TGCAGTGCTAGAGGGGACAAAACGGTCTATGGCTACACCTTC. Translation gives CSARGDKTVYGYTF.